This T cell receptor (beta chain) was sequenced during a study of blood T cell repertoires in COVID-19 (TCRdb year 2020). Regarding the study in general: Samples covering the acute and convalescent phases of COVID-19 were provided by collaborators in the United States, Italy and Spain. A freely available public database, intended as a resource for researchers studying the immune response to SARS-CoV-2, is where the repertoires were released. Where available, HLA class I and class II types were obtained from metadata supplied by the sample provider rather than from assay-based typing. The dataset comprised deeply sampled blood TCRbeta repertoires from subjects exposed to, actively infected with, or recovered from COVID-19. Nearly every sample came with metadata listing a de-identified subject ID, COVID-19 status, age in years and sex. The samples were drawn from the first 160 participants of the ongoing ImmuneRACE study and from 1,254 subjects provided by 6 global collaborators. The prospective study material was composed of cDNA or gDNA derived from T cells, B-cell-depleted T cells, or PBMCs.

Reading the germline V gene (reference sequence) gives CDR1 GTSNPN and CDR2 SVGIG. The CDR3 sequence holds 15 residues, the cysteine and phenylalanine included. This entry keeps only the CDR3 DNA: 45 bases, framed from base 1. Cut back by 5 bases and 0 bases, the V and J ends lie 11 bases apart. In the case of this clone: Its antigen is unknown. Per-base qualities were not stored, and no clone one base away is much larger.

Participants in the prospective study were enrolled through a virtual design, were aged about 18 to 100 years, and lived in approximately 25 United States geographic areas. Cohort assignment in the prospective study relied on participant-reported clinical history from a screening survey and a study questionnaire. Recovered participants in ImmuneRACE Cohort 3 were defined by two consecutive negative NP/OP PCR tests, clearance by a healthcare professional, or resolution of symptoms. Each participant in the prospective study had whole blood, serum and a nasopharyngeal or oropharyngeal swab collected by mobile phlebotomists. Prospective study participants could optionally give additional blood draws and questionnaires over an approximately two-month period. Prospective study blood samples were shipped either frozen or at room temperature before DNA extraction. General findings and caveats noted by the study authors: How much clinical and demographic metadata was included differed by source and by participant, and the metadata was provided uncurated.

The immunoSEQ Assay, a bias-controlled multiplex PCR, was used to amplify TCRbeta CDR3 regions from genomic DNA. As for the original processing: Nucleated cell counts per sample were estimated from amplification of reference gene primers within the assay. To quantify the absolute abundance of each unique TCRbeta CDR3 rearrangement, sequence reads were collapsed and filtered. For each sample, productive Simpson clonality was calculated by taking the square root of Simpson's diversity index across productive rearrangements. TCRdb retrieved this table from immuneACCESS and kept in-frame rearrangements only. Not all clones are present; in checked studies, unresolved V genes account for under half, and no reason is known for the remainder. That table supplies the V and J calls and clone size; D and trimming were determined from the DNA. The table for this sample lists over 150,000 clones; roughly four fifths of them were counted only once. Around 11% of the sample belongs to the ten largest clones.

This clonotype originated in a man between 40 and 49 years old who had recovered from COVID-19. Recombination linked TRBV30 to TRBJ1-6; a tentative D match to TRBD1 spans 6 bases. The sample was PBMCs or T cells enriched from blood (not recorded which). The CDR3 region: CAWQGLVSYNSPLHF. The nucleotide sequence is TGTGCCTGGCAGGGGCTCGTCTCCTATAATTCACCCCTCCACTTT.